This entry lists 13 T cell receptor beta chains sequenced from one sample in a study of cytomegalovirus exposure and HLA in healthy donors. The PCR used 60 Vbeta and 13 Jbeta primers. TCRdb's copy holds only in-frame clones and misses some; the assay was immunoSEQ multiplex PCR. The sample lists 85,000 to 100,000 clones; approximately 70% were seen once. Source material: PBMCs. These receptors were taken from a man in his forties or fifties in good health and CMV-seronegative.

Comment on this clone: Additional DNA sequences in this sample encode the identical CDR3. The chain carries TRBV6-5 and TRBJ1-2; 7 nucleotides align to TRBD1. Germline V CDR1 and CDR2: MNHEY, SVGAGI. The CDR3 loop spans 13 amino acids. With V trimmed by 6 bases and J by 3 bases, 4 bases remained unmatched. The DNA for the CDR3 is TGTGCCAGCAGAACAGACAGGGACTATGGCTACACCTTC. Its protein is CASRTDRDYGYTF.

The chain recombines TRBV5-1 with TRBJ2-4; 12 bases map to TRBD2. V was clipped by 5 bases and J by 0 bases; unmatched bases: 9. This CDR3 has 18 residues. Germline CDR1 SGHRS, CDR2 YFSETQ. CDR3 region: CASSPTSGRRRAKNIQYF. Written as DNA, the CDR3 is TGCGCCAGCAGTCCTACTAGCGGGAGGAGGAGAGCCAAAAACATTCAGTACTTC.

Comment on this clone: Within the sample, other DNA sequences also encode this same CDR3. V gene TRBV29-1 combines with J gene TRBJ2-3; TRBD1 agrees at 9 bases. Trimming at V came to 1 base and at J to 2 bases, leaving 4 bases not matched to a gene. In germline, CDR1 is SQVTM, CDR2 ANQGSEA. The CDR3 is made up of 15 amino acids. CDR3 residues: CSVEGGQGITDTQYF. CDR3 nucleotide sequence: TGCAGCGTTGAAGGGGGACAGGGAATCACAGATACGCAGTATTTT.

This chain links TRBV2 with TRBJ2-5, with TRBD2 identical over 7 bases. From germline, CDR1 is SNHLY and CDR2 FYNNEI. CDR3 length: 15 residues. V lost 6 bases to trimming and J lost 2 bases; unmatched junction nucleotides: 9. The CDR3 bases are TGTGCCAGCAGGGCTGAGCGGGAAGTACAAGAGACCCAGTACTTC. Translating it yields CASRAEREVQETQYF. Combining the CDR3 with reference TRBV2 and TRBJ2-5 gives the whole variable domain EPEVTQTPSHQVTQMGQEVILRCVPISNHLYFYWYRQILGQKVEFLVSFYNNEISEKSEIFDDQFSVERPDGSNFTLKIRSTKLEDSAMYFCASRAEREVQETQYFGPGTRLLVL.

The chain carries TRBV18 and TRBJ2-7; tentative D call: TRBD1 (6 bases). V was pared by 0 bases and J by 3 bases, with 12 bases between. Looked up from germline, CDR1 is KGHSH and CDR2 is LQKENI. The CDR3 totals 15 residues. CDR3 sequence (DNA): TGTGCCAGCTCACCACCAACAGGGAGCGTCTACGAGCAGTACTTC. It translates to CASSPPTGSVYEQYF.

The genes are TRBV10-3 and TRBJ2-3; 12 bases agree with TRBD2. The CDR3 length is 15 residues. Germline CDR1 and CDR2: ENHRY and SYGVKD. V gave up 4 bases and J gave up 2 bases; unmatched junction bases: 1. CDR3 sequence (DNA): TGTGCCATCAGTGGGACTAGCGGGGACACAGATACGCAGTATTTT. It is translated as CAISGTSGDTDTQYF.

V gene TRBV5-1 combines with J gene TRBJ2-7; 9 bases are shared with TRBD1. CDR1 SGHRS and CDR2 YFSETQ come from the germline V gene. V was clipped by 4 bases and J by 7 bases; unmatched bases: 12. This CDR3 has 15 amino acids. The CDR3: CASSTAGQGYGEQYF. The CDR3 region has the DNA TGCGCCAGCAGCACGGCGGGACAGGGCTATGGGGAGCAGTACTTC.

The chain carries TRBV20-1 and TRBJ1-1, with D tentatively TRBD1 (6 bases). Trimming cost V 4 bases and J 6 bases, with 9 bases left between them. CDR1 and CDR2 from the germline V gene are DFQATT and SNEGSKA (reference sequence). There are 11 residues in the CDR3. The CDR3 loop is CSAKDSPEAFF. The CDR3 nucleotides are TGCAGTGCTAAGGACAGCCCTGAAGCTTTCTTT.

This chain joins TRBV18 and TRBJ2-1; 7 bases agree with TRBD2. V was pared by 6 bases and J by 7 bases, with 9 bases of the junction left unmatched. This CDR3 has 14 amino acids. Looked up from germline, CDR1 is KGHSH and CDR2 is LQKENI. This chain's CDR3 is CASSSGLVSNEQFF. The DNA of the CDR3 is TGTGCCAGCTCTTCCGGACTAGTTAGTAATGAGCAGTTCTTC.

The chain links TRBV7-3 to TRBJ1-6, with 7 nucleotides matching TRBD1. The CDR3 totals 13 residues. The J segment lost 13 bases and the V segment lost 4 bases, leaving 7 bases of the junction unmatched. Germline values: CDR1 SGHTA, CDR2 FQGTGA. CDR3 sequence reads: CASSYTHRGPLHF. The CDR3 DNA sequence: TGTGCCAGCAGCTACACCCACAGGGGTCCCCTCCACTTT.

The V call is TRBV7-9, the J call TRBJ2-3; D may be TRBD2 (6 bases). Germline V gene sequence: CDR1 SEHNR, CDR2 FQNEAQ (reference sequence). Between the trimmed V and J ends, which lost 5 bases and 6 bases, there was a span of 18 bases. This CDR3 spans 15 amino acids. The CDR3 loop reads CASSPQGGAPDTQYF. The CDR3 DNA reads TGTGCCAGCAGCCCCCAAGGCGGGGCCCCGGATACGCAGTATTTT.

This clone was recorded only once. The chain uses TRBV10-3 and TRBJ2-1, with 7 bases that match TRBD2. The J segment lost 2 bases and the V segment lost 5 bases, leaving 0 bases of the junction unmatched. Germline V gene data show CDR1 as ENHRY and CDR2 as SYGVKD. This CDR3 spans 13 amino acids. CDR3 nucleotide sequence: TGTGCCATCAGTAGCGGGACCTACAATGAGCAGTTCTTC. Its translation is CAISSGTYNEQFF.

This sequence joins TRBV23-1 and TRBJ1-1; D remains unclear. TRBV23-1 is an ORF, with its function uncertain. CDR3 size: 14 residues. V lost 5 bases and J 6 bases, leaving 16 bases between the germline ends. CDR3 sequence (DNA): TGCGCCAGCAGTAGTAGCACGGGGTCCCCTGAAGCTTTCTTT. Its protein product is CASSSSTGSPEAFF.